This T cell receptor (beta chain) was identified during a study of early T cells in non-severe SARS-CoV-2 infection (dated by TCRdb to about 2021). Regarding the research as a whole: Because TCR sequencing relied on bulk RNA taken from unsorted whole blood, pairing of alpha and beta chains was not possible. What the study reported, not specific to this receptor: VDJdb matching was skewed toward anti-spike CD8 responses and likely underestimated virus-specific expansions, missing private and CD4 specificities.

According to the germline V gene, CDR1 reads SGHTS and CDR2 reads YDEGEE. The CDR3 holds 9 amino acids from the cysteine to the phenylalanine. Of all the DNA, just the CDR3 is kept, 27 bases in frame from base 1. The V and J ends are trimmed by 1 base and 8 bases, leaving 0 bases between them. Library construction relied on 5' RACE. Reads for this sample came from a NextSeq 500. In the TCR library protocol, unique molecular identifiers were attached to individual cDNA molecules to correct for PCR bias and sequencing error. Both TCR alpha and beta chains were sequenced, and tight co-correlation was observed between alpha and beta sequence abundances in each sample. Turning to the authors' computational methods: V gene, J gene and CDR3 annotation of TCR sequences was performed with Decombinator V4. TCRs were defined as expanded if a significant change between any two time points was detected under a Poisson model with p below 0.0001. TCR abundances were normalised to the total number of TCRs sequenced in each sample and reported as counts per million. TRAV1-2 paired with TRAJ12, TRAJ20 or TRAJ33 defined MAIT TCRs, while TRAV10 paired with TRAJ18 defined iNKT TCRs. VDJdb, accessed on 1 November 2021, was searched for TCRs annotated for CMV, EBV and SARS-CoV-2, and TCRs annotated for more than one antigen were excluded. TCRdb cleaned the public reads at Q25 with fastp, built clones with MiXCR and kept in-frame beta chains. CDR3 protein duplicates are merged, each entry listing the most common genes and DNA. The V and J calls and clone size come from TCRdb's table, not from the authors' own analysis. The sample has fewer than 65,000 distinct CDR3 sequences on record, 8.7% of them singletons. In total, the top ten clones hold almost 4% of the sample.

Set within a cohort of healthcare workers in London, UK, this nested case-control study involved weekly PCR testing of nasopharyngeal swabs along with blood sampling. Healthcare workers were recruited during the week of the UK lockdown, between 23 and 31 March 2020, and followed weekly for up to 16 weeks. This clonotype was counted only a few times. The specificity of this receptor is unknown. No much larger clonotype is one base removed from it; base qualities were not supplied. The starting material was whole blood, obtained at baseline. This sequence was found in an adult who was a healthcare worker with PCR-confirmed SARS-CoV-2 infection or an uninfected control (not recorded which). The chain joins TRBV5-8 to TRBJ2-5, with no confidently assigned D gene. The DNA reads TGTGCCAGCAGCTTGACCCAGTACTTC. The translation is CASSLTQYF.